Sequencing of this TCR beta chain was carried out in a study of blood T cells in healthy people across ages. CDR3 size: 15 residues. From germline, CDR1 is DFQATT and CDR2 SNEGSKA (reference sequence). Trimming cost V 6 bases and J 2 bases, with 16 bases left between them. Points on this clonotype: What it binds is unknown.

The second PCR ran about 6 to 12 cycles with a sample-barcoded 5' primer and J-beta primers. Each sample provided no less than 2.5 million CDR3-containing paired-end reads. TCRdb reanalysed the 5' RACE reads using MiXCR and keeps one entry per CDR3 protein. This table holds over 1,500,000 distinct CDR3 sequences, approximately 39% found once. Study-wide findings and caveats: Unsorted PBMCs prevented conclusive naive versus antigen-experienced comparison.

Sequencing was carried out using blood. This rearrangement joins TRBV20-1 to TRBJ2-2; the D gene is possibly TRBD1 (7 bases). The clonotype originates from a human donor in good health. The CDR3 region is CSARGAAPNTGELFF. The CDR3 coding sequence is TGCAGTGCCAGGGGGGCGGCGCCAAACACCGGGGAGCTGTTTTTT.